This passage covers 3 T cell receptor beta chains from one sample sequenced in a study of technical replicates of blood from a handful of donors. Produced via immunoSEQ multiplex PCR; TCRdb's table is partial and in-frame only. The data hold 90,000 to 100,000 clones, with less than 96% observed a single time. The source material was T cells isolated from PBMCs. These TCRs come from a human donor in good health.

For the CDR3, the DNA is TGCAGCGTGCGCTCCGGGACAGGGGGCACTGAAGCTTTCTTT. It yields the protein CSVRSGTGGTEAFF. The rearrangement links TRBV29-1 to TRBJ1-1; TRBD1 matches at 11 bases. The trim removed 6 bases at V and 4 bases at J, leaving 7 bases unmatched. Germline CDR1 is SQVTM and CDR2 is ANQGSEA. This CDR3 has 14 amino acids.

V usage is TRBV30 and J usage is TRBJ2-7; D perhaps matches TRBD2 (5 bases). The CDR3 loop spans 11 amino acids. CDR1 is GTSNPN and CDR2 is SVGIG in the germline V gene (reference sequence). V was cut by 5 bases and J by 6 bases, with 11 bases left in between. The CDR3 loop reads CAWSSPSEQYF. For the CDR3, the DNA is TGTGCCTGGTCTAGCCCATCCGAGCAGTACTTC.

V usage is TRBV7-8 and J usage is TRBJ2-2; unclear D gene. The CDR3 sequence is 16 residues long. Germline-derived CDR1 and CDR2 are SGHVS and FQNEAQ. The V end was cut by 3 bases, the J end by 2 bases, with 13 bases between. CDR3 sequence: CASSLMLDLNTGELFF. The CDR3 DNA reads as TGTGCCAGCAGCTTGATGCTAGATCTTAACACCGGGGAGCTGTTTTTT.